Listed here are 9 T cell receptor beta chains from one sample, sequenced in a study of T cell changes during pregnancy in multiple sclerosis. Profiled with immunoSEQ multiplex PCR; TCRdb holds only in-frame clones, not every one. Of about 61,000 clones in the sample, approximately 85% were seen once. Sequenced material: peripheral blood, taken in the first trimester of pregnancy. These receptors all stem from a female donor with multiple sclerosis, enrolled in a pregnancy study.

The chain carries TRBV5-1 and TRBJ2-5, with 10 bases that match TRBD2. Germline V gene data show CDR1 as SGHRS and CDR2 as YFSETQ. CDR3 length: 16 residues. The junction had 9 bases not matched to a gene; V was cut back by 3 bases and J by 4 bases. The CDR3 DNA reads as TGCGCCAGCAGCTACCGGACTAGCGGAAGGGGAGAGACCCAGTACTTC. Protein product: CASSYRTSGRGETQYF.

V gene TRBV2 combines with J gene TRBJ2-1, with 7 bases matching TRBD1. The CDR3 is made up of 16 amino acids. Trimming took 7 bases from V and 4 from J; bases not matched to a gene: 13. Germline CDR1 SNHLY, CDR2 FYNNEI. Written as DNA, the CDR3 is TGTGCCAGCACTACCTCCCGGCGACAGGGATACAATGAGCAGTTCTTC. Its protein is CASTTSRRQGYNEQFF.

CDR3: CASSPIERHTQYF. The CDR3 DNA reads TGTGCCAGCTCACCAATAGAGCGGCATACGCAGTATTTT. The chain combines TRBV18 with TRBJ2-3, with D possibly TRBD2 on 5 matching bases. V was cut by 2 bases and J by 7 bases, with 10 bases left in between. CDR1 and CDR2 (germline): KGHSH, LQKENI. CDR3 length: 13 amino acids. The full variable domain, with the rest looked up from reference TRBV18 and TRBJ2-3, is NAGVMQNPRHLVRRRGQEARLRCSPMKGHSHVYWYRQLPEEGLKFMVYLQKENIIDESGMPKERFSAEFPKEGPSILRIQQVVRGDSAAYFCASSPIERHTQYFGPGTRLTVL.

The CDR3 DNA sequence: TGTGCCAGCAGCCCCGGACTAGCGGGACAGGGTGAGCAGTTCTTC. This codes for CASSPGLAGQGEQFF. The chain combines TRBV7-2 with TRBJ2-1; 12 bases align to TRBD2. The CDR3 runs 15 residues. Per germline, CDR1 SGHTA and CDR2 FQGNSA. Trimming removed 5 bases from V and 9 bases from J; junction bases left unmatched: 8. The full variable domain, its missing parts supplied by reference TRBV7-2 and TRBJ2-1, is GAGVSQSPSNKVTEKGKDVELRCDPISGHTALYWYRQSLGQGLEFLIYFQGNSAPDKSGLPSDRFSAERTGGSVSTLTIQRTQQEDSAVYLCASSPGLAGQGEQFFGPGTRLTVL.

V gene TRBV5-4 combines with J gene TRBJ2-1; 7 bases are shared with TRBD2. CDR3 size: 16 residues. The germline gives CDR1 SGHNT, CDR2 YYREEE (reference sequence). The trim removed 4 bases at V and 8 bases at J, leaving 15 bases unmatched. In DNA, the CDR3 is TGTGCCAGCAGCCGCAAGGTTGCGGGAGAGGTAGATGAGCAGTTCTTC. It is translated as CASSRKVAGEVDEQFF.

J is TRBJ2-7 and V is TRBV6-6; no clear D gene. The germline V gene encodes CDR1 MNHNY and CDR2 SVGAGI (reference sequence). The CDR3 has 12 residues. V was cut by 7 bases and J by 4 bases, with 11 bases left in between. CDR3 sequence: CASIRSGYEQYF. In nucleotides, the CDR3 is TGTGCCAGCATTAGGTCAGGATACGAGCAGTACTTC.

This rearrangement joins TRBV6-1 to TRBJ2-7, with a possible D match to TRBD2 (5 bases). Germline V gene data show CDR1 as MNHNS and CDR2 as SASEGT. V was shortened by 7 bases and J by 4 bases, with 17 bases between the two germline ends. This CDR3 has 14 residues. As DNA, the CDR3 is TGTGCCAGCATTCCTCCGGGGAGAAATTACGAGCAGTACTTC. It codes for CASIPPGRNYEQYF.

The gene calls are TRBV7-3 and TRBJ2-5, with 12 bases fitting TRBD2. Unmatched junction bases numbered 2, after V lost 5 bases and J lost 4 bases. There are 14 residues in the CDR3. CDR1 SGHTA and CDR2 FQGTGA come from the germline V gene. The DNA for the CDR3 is TGTGCCAGCAGCCCGGGACTAGCGGGAGAGACCCAGTACTTC. Its protein product is CASSPGLAGETQYF.

The genes are TRBV28 and TRBJ2-7, with TRBD2 matching 7 bases. This CDR3 is 14 amino acids long. The V and J ends lost 6 bases and 5 bases, in that order; junction bases with no gene match: 10. Germline assignment: CDR1 MDHEN and CDR2 SYDVKM. This CDR3 reads CASSPVGGSHEQYF. The CDR3 nucleotides are TGTGCCAGCAGCCCCGTCGGGGGGTCCCACGAGCAGTACTTC.